Each of the 27 T cell receptor beta chains below was sequenced from the same sample in a study of human T cells and chemical hapten exposure. The sample's time point: patch test 2, 6 weeks after DPC sensitization. The sample's treatment: therapeutic diphenylcyclopropenone sensitization with weekly scalp DPC. TCRdb re-analysed the RACE reads in MiXCR, keeping a single row per CDR3 protein. The table shows under 100,000 distinct CDR3 sequences, with about 10% occurring only once. Sequencing used whole blood, obtained in connection with sensitization to the hapten diphenylcyclopropenone (DPC). These receptors originate from a woman between 50 and 59 years old with alopecia areata. Some clones in this sample may be carry-over from other donors' samples.

This clonotype was found a few times. J is TRBJ1-1 and V is TRBV30, with 12 bases matching TRBD1. Looked up from germline, CDR1 is GTSNPN and CDR2 is SVGIG (reference sequence). The length of the CDR3 is 14 residues. With V trimmed by 6 bases and J by 4 bases, 6 bases remained unmatched. The CDR3 nucleotides read TGTGCCTGTCGTGGGACAGGGGGCGGCACTGAAGCTTTCTTT. It encodes CACRGTGGGTEAFF.

This clonotype was detected ten times or more. The chain couples TRBV29-1 to TRBJ2-5; weak D call: TRBD1 (6 bases). Trimming stripped 4 bases from V and 4 bases from J, with 10 bases between. Germline values: CDR1 SQVTM, CDR2 ANQGSEA. The CDR3 is 12 amino acids. CDR3 sequence reads: CSVGSGVETQYF. The CDR3 region has the DNA TGCAGCGTTGGGTCAGGGGTAGAGACCCAGTACTTC.

The V and J genes are TRBV12-3 or TRBV12-4 and TRBJ2-7; a weak D match, TRBD1 (5 bases). The CDR3 has 12 amino acids. Trimming took off 2 bases at V and 7 bases at J, with 9 bases between the two ends. The DNA for the CDR3 is TGTGCCAGCAGTTTATGGGGCTGGGAGCAGTACTTC. Its translation is CASSLWGWEQYF.

The V gene is TRBV19, the J gene TRBJ2-3; no definite D call. The CDR3 extends over 14 amino acids. CDR1 is LNHDA and CDR2 is SQIVND in the germline V gene (reference sequence). Trimming removed 1 base at V and 3 bases at J, with 8 bases between. CDR3 nucleotides: TGTGCCAGTAGTATAGTGCCGAATACAGATACGCAGTATTTT. This gives the protein CASSIVPNTDTQYF.

This clonotype turned up a few times. V and J are TRBV19 and TRBJ1-6, with 8 bases matching TRBD1. V gave up 9 bases and J gave up 10 bases; unmatched junction bases: 14. Per the germline V gene, CDR1 is LNHDA and CDR2 is SQIVND (reference sequence). This CDR3 comprises 15 residues. The CDR3 coding sequence is TGTGCCAGCAAAATCGCGGGACAGGCACTCTCACCCCTCCACTTT. It specifies CASKIAGQALSPLHF. The whole variable domain, remainder taken from reference TRBV19 and TRBJ1-6, is DGGITQSPKYLFRKEGQNVTLSCEQNLNHDAMYWYRQDPGQGLRLIYYSQIVNDFQKGDIAEGYSVSREKKESFPLTVTSAQKNPTAFYLCASKIAGQALSPLHFGNGTRLTVT.

The sample holds a few counts of this clonotype. This chain connects TRBV7-2 to TRBJ2-5; possible D gene TRBD1, 5 bases. The germline CDR1 and CDR2 sequences are SGHTA and FQGNSA. This CDR3 comprises 14 residues. V lost 6 bases, J lost 1 base, and 12 bases lay in between. CDR3 region: CASRGAGRQETQYF. As DNA, the CDR3 is TGTGCCAGCAGAGGGGCTGGTCGCCAAGAGACCCAGTACTTC. Using reference TRBV7-2 and TRBJ2-5 for the parts outside the CDR3, the full variable domain is GAGVSQSPSNKVTEKGKDVELRCDPISGHTALYWYRQSLGQGLEFLIYFQGNSAPDKSGLPSDRFSAERTGGSVSTLTIQRTQQEDSAVYLCASRGAGRQETQYFGPGTRLLVL.

This clonotype appeared many times. The chain couples TRBV11-2 to TRBJ2-3; tentatively, D is TRBD1 (6 bases). Germline V gene data show CDR1 as SGHAT and CDR2 as FQNNGV. The CDR3 contains 16 residues. The V and J ends lost 5 bases and 2 bases respectively, with 17 bases between them. This CDR3 is CASSRIGQTFTDTQYF. CDR3 bases: TGTGCCAGCAGCCGAATCGGACAGACCTTCACAGATACGCAGTATTTT.

CDR3 nucleotide sequence: TGTGCCAGCAGGCCTCTAGCAAGTCGCACAGATACGCAGTATTTT. Protein sequence: CASRPLASRTDTQYF. This chain joins TRBV2 and TRBJ2-3, with D maybe TRBD2 (5 bases). V shed 6 bases and J shed 1 base, with 14 bases lying between them. Per the germline V gene, CDR1 is SNHLY and CDR2 is FYNNEI. The CDR3 runs 15 residues.

This clonotype was found many times. The chain joins TRBV12-5 to TRBJ2-1; D perhaps matches TRBD2 (5 bases). CDR1 is LGHNT and CDR2 is FRNRAP in the germline V gene. Trimming took off 3 bases at V and 2 bases at J, with 17 bases between the two ends. This CDR3 is built from 17 residues. CDR3 DNA: TGTGCTAGTGGTTTAGCCCTTCCCGGGGTGACCTACAATGAGCAGTTCTTC. Its translation: CASGLALPGVTYNEQFF.

This clonotype has at least ten counts. The CDR3 here is CASTNSAEETQYF. The CDR3 bases are TGTGCCAGCACGAATAGTGCCGAAGAGACCCAGTACTTC. The rearrangement joins TRBV12-3 or TRBV12-4 to TRBJ2-5, with unresolved D. There are 13 residues in the CDR3. Trimming took off 7 bases at V and 3 bases at J, with 12 bases between the two ends.

This clonotype occurred a few times. The chain's CDR3 is CASSWGTGASSPLHF. The CDR3 DNA is TGTGCCAGCAGCTGGGGGACAGGGGCCTCTTCACCCCTCCACTTT. This sequence joins TRBV3-1 and TRBJ1-6, with 10 bases fitting TRBD1. Germline lookup yields CDR1 LGHDT and CDR2 YNNKEL (reference sequence). The CDR3 sequence is 15 residues long. Trimming cost V 5 bases and J 9 bases; bases outside gene matches: 7.

This clonotype occurred many times. The chain has TRBV7-9 and TRBJ2-5; 7 nucleotides match TRBD2. The CDR3 extends over 16 amino acids. V dropped 5 bases and J dropped 2; count of bases not matched to a gene: 11. CDR1 is SEHNR, CDR2 FQNEAQ, per germline (reference sequence). The CDR3 nucleotides are TGTGCCAGCAGCCTAGGGTCTAGCGGTAAGCAAGAGACCCAGTACTTC. This encodes CASSLGSSGKQETQYF.

J is TRBJ2-3 and V is TRBV30; perhaps TRBD2 as D (7 bases). This CDR3 is 14 amino acids long. V gave up 3 bases and J gave up 4 bases, with 14 bases separating them. In germline, CDR1 is GTSNPN, CDR2 SVGIG (reference sequence). The CDR3 sequence is CAWRLGGGSDTQYF. In DNA, the CDR3 is TGTGCCTGGAGGCTAGGGGGGGGCTCAGATACGCAGTATTTT.

This clonotype was counted between two and nine times. V and J are TRBV12-3 or TRBV12-4 and TRBJ2-1; TRBD2 might be the D (5 bases). The CDR3 is 16 residues long. V lost 7 bases and J 4 bases, leaving 20 bases between the germline ends. The CDR3 loop reads CASIVSASRTYNEQFF. In nucleotides, the CDR3 is TGTGCCAGCATCGTCTCGGCTAGCAGAACATACAATGAGCAGTTCTTC.

This clonotype was seen ten or more times. This rearrangement joins TRBV5-1 to TRBJ2-7; 9 bases match TRBD2. V was pared by 4 bases and J by 0 bases, with 5 bases of the junction left unmatched. The CDR3 covers 15 residues. CDR1 is SGHRS, CDR2 YFSETQ, per germline. The CDR3 reads CASSPTAGGSYEQYF. The CDR3 nucleotides read TGCGCCAGCAGCCCAACAGCGGGGGGCTCCTACGAGCAGTACTTC. The variable domain in full, with the rest retrieved from reference TRBV5-1 and TRBJ2-7, is KAGVTQTPRYLIKTRGQQVTLSCSPISGHRSVSWYQQTPGQGLQFLFEYFSETQRNKGNFPGRFSGRQFSNSRSEMNVSTLELGDSALYLCASSPTAGGSYEQYFGPGTRLTVT.

The chain employs TRBV7-6 and TRBJ2-1; tentatively, D is TRBD1 or TRBD2 (5 bases each). Germline V gene data show CDR1 as SGHVS and CDR2 as FNYEAQ. This CDR3 has 12 amino acids. Between the trimmed V and J ends, which lost 8 bases and 3 bases, there was a span of 8 bases. This CDR3 is CASYGGYNEQFF. The CDR3 DNA reads as TGTGCCAGCTATGGGGGCTACAATGAGCAGTTCTTC.

This clonotype was seen many times. The CDR3 sequence is CSASRSYEQYF. DNA of the CDR3: TGCAGTGCTAGCCGTTCCTACGAGCAGTACTTC. The chain combines TRBV20-1 with TRBJ2-7; D not resolved. Germline V gives CDR1 DFQATT, CDR2 SNEGSKA (reference sequence). Deletions cut 3 bases from V and 1 base from J, with 4 bases between. The CDR3 totals 11 residues.

Comments on this clonotype: This clone may be a read error of a much larger clone one base away. The rearrangement uses TRBV30 and TRBJ2-3; 9 bases are a match to TRBD2. V was pared by 4 bases and J by 4 bases, with 6 bases of the junction left unmatched. CDR3 length: 14 amino acids. CDR1 and CDR2 from the germline V gene are GTSNPN and SVGIG (reference sequence). The CDR3 sequence is CAWKASGIPDTQYF. CDR3 nucleotides: TGTGCCTGGAAAGCTAGCGGGATTCCAGATACGCAGTATTTT.

The table lists this clonotype with a count of one. A much larger clone sits a single nucleotide away, making a read error possible. The rearrangement joins TRBV2 to TRBJ1-5; D is unclear. V was shortened by 8 bases and J by 0 bases, with 11 bases between the two germline ends. CDR3 size: 14 residues. Germline-derived CDR1 and CDR2 are SNHLY and FYNNEI. CDR3 residues: CASARTYSNQPQHF. The CDR3 region has the DNA TGTGCCAGCGCCCGAACGTATAGCAATCAGCCCCAGCATTTT.

This clonotype appeared many times. The rearrangement links TRBV18 to TRBJ2-4; 9 bases line up with TRBD1. Germline lookup yields CDR1 KGHSH and CDR2 LQKENI. After removal of 6 bases from V and 0 bases from J, the junction contained 12 bases not matched to a gene. CDR3 length equals 18 residues. CDR3 nucleotide sequence: TGTGCCAGCTCCCCTCGACAGGGGGGAGGGATAGCCAAAAACATTCAGTACTTC. As protein: CASSPRQGGGIAKNIQYF.

The J gene is TRBJ1-2, the V gene TRBV20-1; TRBD1 matches 8 bases. Germline CDR1 DFQATT, CDR2 SNEGSKA (reference sequence). Trimming at V came to 1 base and at J to 10 bases, leaving 11 bases not matched to a gene. CDR3 length: 14 residues. CDR3 in amino acids: CSARGRQGYHDYTF. The CDR3 DNA reads TGCAGTGCTAGAGGCCGACAGGGGTACCATGACTACACCTTC.

This clonotype was observed at least ten times. This rearrangement joins TRBV4-1 to TRBJ1-1; D unresolved. Germline CDR1 reads MGHRA; CDR2 reads YSYEKL. The V end lost 5 bases, the J end lost 2 bases, and 15 bases lay between the germline ends. CDR3 length equals 15 residues. Here the CDR3 reads CASSNGMRINTEAFF. CDR3 nucleotides: TGCGCCAGCAGCAACGGGATGCGTATCAACACTGAAGCTTTCTTT.

This clonotype was detected many times. This chain connects TRBV6-5 to TRBJ1-5, with D tentatively TRBD1 (5 bases). Trimming removed 5 bases at V and 0 bases at J, with 11 bases between. The CDR3 runs 15 residues. Germline CDR1 and CDR2: MNHEY and SVGAGI. CDR3 DNA sequence: TGTGCCAGCAGTCTCGGGGGAAATAGCAATCAGCCCCAGCATTTT. Translation: CASSLGGNSNQPQHF.

This clonotype was seen many times. J is TRBJ2-3 and V is TRBV7-8, with 7 bases lining up with TRBD2. CDR1 SGHVS and CDR2 FQNEAQ come from the germline V gene. This CDR3 has 15 residues. V lost 4 bases, J lost 7 bases, and 11 bases stayed unmatched. The CDR3 here is CASSSDRGRSNTQYF. In DNA, the CDR3 is TGTGCCAGCAGCTCCGACCGCGGGAGAAGCAATACGCAGTATTTT.

The chain couples TRBV6-6 to TRBJ1-2; a weak D match, TRBD1 (5 bases). Germline CDR1 and CDR2: MNHNY and SVGAGI (reference sequence). The CDR3 is made up of 16 amino acids. Trimming removed 4 bases from V and 3 bases from J, with 18 bases in between. The chain's CDR3 is CASSSPGGAGYYGYTF. CDR3 DNA: TGTGCCAGCAGTTCCCCGGGAGGGGCTGGTTACTATGGCTACACCTTC.

Many counts were recorded for this clonotype. The gene calls are TRBV7-7 and TRBJ2-7, with 10 bases aligning to TRBD2. The CDR3 has 15 amino acids. V was clipped by 6 bases and J by 0 bases; unmatched bases: 5. Germline-derived CDR1 and CDR2 are SSHAT and FNYEAQ (reference sequence). The CDR3 DNA sequence: TGTGCCAGCAGTGGGACTAGCGACTGCTCCTACGAGCAGTACTTC. Translating it yields CASSGTSDCSYEQYF.

The chain employs TRBV2 and TRBJ2-7; D gene ambiguous. This CDR3 region has 14 residues. The germline gives CDR1 SNHLY, CDR2 FYNNEI. Trimming stripped 0 bases from V and 5 bases from J, with 11 bases between. CDR3 amino acids: CASSEALARDEQYF. The CDR3, as DNA: TGTGCCAGCAGTGAAGCGCTTGCTAGGGACGAGCAGTACTTC. The full variable domain, in which reference TRBV2 and TRBJ2-7 provide the parts outside the CDR3, is EPEVTQTPSHQVTQMGQEVILRCVPISNHLYFYWYRQILGQKVEFLVSFYNNEISEKSEIFDDQFSVERPDGSNFTLKIRSTKLEDSAMYFCASSEALARDEQYFGPGTRLTVT.